This T cell receptor (beta chain) was profiled in a study of prognosis after radiotherapy for stage I lung cancer. Overall study context: In this cohort, every patient with non-small cell lung cancer was regarded as medically inoperable. None of the patients had concurrent treatment alongside stereotactic body radiotherapy.

Using two-round multiplex PCR, the authors amplified TCR beta CDR3 from genomic DNA. First-round PCR employed TRBV- and TRBJ-specific primers for each gene. TCRdb reanalysed the multiplex PCR reads using MiXCR and keeps one entry per CDR3 protein. The sample records about 21,000 distinct CDR3 sequences, about 42% being singletons. Per germline, CDR1 MDHEN and CDR2 SYDVKM. Trimming at V came to 4 bases and at J to 0 bases, leaving 9 bases not matched to a gene. This CDR3 is built from 16 residues. At least ten counts were recorded for this clonotype. The sample in question was PBMCs, obtained before or after stereotactic body radiation therapy (not recorded which). This TCR came from a donor of 50 years or more with non-small cell lung cancer. The rearrangement joins TRBV28 to TRBJ2-7; 7 nucleotides align to TRBD2. The CDR3 DNA reads TGTGCCAGCAGTTCCCTTCCCTTAGCGGGCTCCTACGAGCAGTACTTC. The encoded protein is CASSSLPLAGSYEQYF.